The sequence of this T cell receptor beta chain was determined in a study of OX40 agonist ivuxolimab in advanced cancers. Study details: Patients in the trial were receiving intravenous ivuxolimab every 2 weeks, at doses of 0.01 to 10 mg/kg.

This clone was picked up one time. Its antigen is not identified. Profiled with immunoSEQ multiplex PCR; TCRdb holds only in-frame clones, not every one. Of approximately 94,000 clones in the sample, more than 90% were seen once. At cycle 4 day 1, cycle 7 day 1, and baseline, blood was sampled. Study results and limitations: Antigen specificity of clonally expanded peripheral T cells was not established.

This CDR3 spans 15 amino acids. In germline, CDR1 is SNHLY, CDR2 FYNNEI. The V gene lost 3 bases and the J gene lost 0 bases, with 12 bases spanning the gap. The receptor was derived from an adult with an advanced solid tumor such as melanoma, head and neck, liver or kidney cancer. The rearrangement uses TRBV2 and TRBJ2-7; D is unclear. The input for sequencing was CD4+ or CD8+ T cells sorted from blood, taken in a trial of the OX40 agonist ivuxolimab. In DNA, the CDR3 is TGTGCCAGCAGTGACGGCAGCCTCAGCTCCTACGAGCAGTACTTC. Translation gives CASSDGSLSSYEQYF. The whole variable domain, remainder taken from reference TRBV2 and TRBJ2-7, is EPEVTQTPSHQVTQMGQEVILRCVPISNHLYFYWYRQILGQKVEFLVSFYNNEISEKSEIFDDQFSVERPDGSNFTLKIRSTKLEDSAMYFCASSDGSLSSYEQYFGPGTRLTVT.